This note documents a single T cell receptor beta chain sequence. Its specificity is not known. Naive CD8 populations comprised CD45RO-negative cells positively selected for CCR7, excluding terminally differentiated effector memory CD45RA+ cells. It was across several immunoSEQ plates that each subset's genomic DNA was evenly split. Generated by immunoSEQ multiplex PCR, the TCRdb table keeps only in-frame clones and is missing some. The sample records about 680,000 clones, 90% to 95% being singletons. V lost 7 bases and J 0 bases, leaving 13 bases between the germline ends. The CDR3 consists of 15 residues. Germline V CDR1 and CDR2: LNHDA, SQIVND (reference sequence). The sample belongs to a study of shared clonotypes between healthy human individuals. Study-level points and caveats: Exclusively blood specimens were collected; tissue repertoires likely differ. The small donor group covered limited genetic and exposure diversity.

The chain couples TRBV19 to TRBJ1-5, with TRBD1 as a possible D gene (5 bases). This receptor was taken from a man between 25 and 39 years old in good health. The sample comprised naive CD8+ T cells sorted from blood. This chain's CDR3 is CASMVGPYSNQPQHF. CDR3 coding DNA: TGTGCCAGTATGGTGGGACCGTATAGCAATCAGCCCCAGCATTTT.